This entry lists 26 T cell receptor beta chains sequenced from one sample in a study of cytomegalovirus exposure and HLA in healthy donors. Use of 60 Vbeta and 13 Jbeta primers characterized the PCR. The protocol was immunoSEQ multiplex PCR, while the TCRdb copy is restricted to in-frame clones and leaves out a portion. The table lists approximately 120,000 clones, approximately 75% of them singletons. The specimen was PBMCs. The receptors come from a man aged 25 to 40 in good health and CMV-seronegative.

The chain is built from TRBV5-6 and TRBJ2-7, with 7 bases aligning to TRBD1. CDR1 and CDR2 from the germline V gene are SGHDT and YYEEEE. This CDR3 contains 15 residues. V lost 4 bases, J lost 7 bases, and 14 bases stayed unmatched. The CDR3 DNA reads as TGTGCCAGCAGCCAAGGGGTAGGGGGCGAGGGGGAGCAGTACTTC. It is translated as CASSQGVGGEGEQYF. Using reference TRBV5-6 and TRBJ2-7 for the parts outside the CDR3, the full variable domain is DAGVTQSPTHLIKTRGQQVTLRCSPKSGHDTVSWYQQALGQGPQFIFQYYEEEERQRGNFPDRFSGHQFPNYSSELNVNALLLGDSALYLCASSQGVGGEGEQYFGPGTRLTVT.

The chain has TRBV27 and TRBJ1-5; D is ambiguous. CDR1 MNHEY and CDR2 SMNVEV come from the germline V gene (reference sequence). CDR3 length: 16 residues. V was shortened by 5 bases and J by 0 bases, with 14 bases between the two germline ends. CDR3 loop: CASSPSAGASNQPQHF. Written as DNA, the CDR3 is TGTGCCAGCAGTCCGTCCGCGGGCGCTAGCAATCAGCCCCAGCATTTT.

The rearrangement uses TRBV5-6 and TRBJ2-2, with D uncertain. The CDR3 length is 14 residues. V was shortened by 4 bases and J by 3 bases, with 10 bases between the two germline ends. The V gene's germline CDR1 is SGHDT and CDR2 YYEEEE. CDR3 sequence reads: CASSLKPDTGELFF. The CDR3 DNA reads TGTGCCAGCAGCCTTAAACCGGACACCGGGGAGCTGTTTTTT. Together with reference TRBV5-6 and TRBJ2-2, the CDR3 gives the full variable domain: DAGVTQSPTHLIKTRGQQVTLRCSPKSGHDTVSWYQQALGQGPQFIFQYYEEEERQRGNFPDRFSGHQFPNYSSELNVNALLLGDSALYLCASSLKPDTGELFFGEGSRLTVL.

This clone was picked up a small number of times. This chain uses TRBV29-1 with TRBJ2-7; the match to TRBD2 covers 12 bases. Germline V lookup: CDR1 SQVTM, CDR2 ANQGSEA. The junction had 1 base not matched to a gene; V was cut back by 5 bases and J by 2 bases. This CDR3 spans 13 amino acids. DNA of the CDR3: TGCAGCGTTCGGACTAGCGGGGCCTACGAGCAGTACTTC. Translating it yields CSVRTSGAYEQYF.

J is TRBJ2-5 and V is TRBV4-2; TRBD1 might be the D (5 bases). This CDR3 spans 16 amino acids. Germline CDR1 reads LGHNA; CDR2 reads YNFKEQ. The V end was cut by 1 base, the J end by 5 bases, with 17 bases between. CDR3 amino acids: CASSQGQDSQGETQYF. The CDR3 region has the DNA TGTGCCAGCAGCCAAGGCCAAGACAGCCAGGGCGAGACCCAGTACTTC.

The CDR3 loop is CASSRLAGDTDTQYF. The CDR3 DNA follows: TGTGCCAGCAGCCGACTAGCGGGGGACACAGATACGCAGTATTTT. The chain recombines TRBV7-3 with TRBJ2-3; 12 bases are shared with TRBD2. Germline lookup yields CDR1 SGHTA and CDR2 FQGTGA. Losses at the gene ends were 5 bases for V and 2 bases for J; bases not matched to a gene: 2. The CDR3 runs 15 residues. Complete variable domain (other parts from reference TRBV7-3 and TRBJ2-3): GAGVSQTPSNKVTEKGKYVELRCDPISGHTALYWYRQSLGQGPEFLIYFQGTGAADDSGLPNDRFFAVRPEGSVSTLKIQRTERGDSAVYLCASSRLAGDTDTQYFGPGTRLTVL.

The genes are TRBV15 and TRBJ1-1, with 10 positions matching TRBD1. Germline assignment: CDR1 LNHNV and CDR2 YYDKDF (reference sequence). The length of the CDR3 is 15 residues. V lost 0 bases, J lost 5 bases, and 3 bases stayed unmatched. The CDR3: CATSRDPGQGTEAFF. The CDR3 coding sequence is TGTGCCACCAGCAGAGACCCGGGACAGGGGACTGAAGCTTTCTTT.

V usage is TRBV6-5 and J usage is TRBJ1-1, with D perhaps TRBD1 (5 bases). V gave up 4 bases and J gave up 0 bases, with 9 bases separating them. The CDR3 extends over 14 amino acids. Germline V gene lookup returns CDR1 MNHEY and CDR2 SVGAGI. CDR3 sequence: CASSWTRVNTEAFF. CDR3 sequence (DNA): TGTGCCAGCAGTTGGACCAGGGTGAACACTGAAGCTTTCTTT.

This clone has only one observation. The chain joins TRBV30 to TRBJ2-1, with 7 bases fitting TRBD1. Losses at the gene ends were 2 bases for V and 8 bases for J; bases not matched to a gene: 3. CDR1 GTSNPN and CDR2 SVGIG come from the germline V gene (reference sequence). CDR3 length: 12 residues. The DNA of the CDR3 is TGTGCCTGGAGTACCGGGACAGATGAGCAGTTCTTC. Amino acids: CAWSTGTDEQFF.

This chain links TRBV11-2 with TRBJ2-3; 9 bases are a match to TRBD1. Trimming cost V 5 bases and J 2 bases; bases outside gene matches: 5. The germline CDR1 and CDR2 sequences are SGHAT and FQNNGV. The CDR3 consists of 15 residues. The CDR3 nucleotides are TGTGCCAGCAGCCCCGGACAGGGGCACACAGATACGCAGTATTTT. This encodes CASSPGQGHTDTQYF.

Written as DNA, the CDR3 is TGCGCCAGCAGTGAACAGGGGGCGGGCGAGACCCAGTACTTC. Amino acid sequence: CASSEQGAGETQYF. The chain combines TRBV5-1 with TRBJ2-5; TRBD1 matches at 9 bases. Germline loops: CDR1 SGHRS, CDR2 YFSETQ. Trimming took 5 bases from V and 5 from J; bases not matched to a gene: 7. The CDR3 contains 14 residues.

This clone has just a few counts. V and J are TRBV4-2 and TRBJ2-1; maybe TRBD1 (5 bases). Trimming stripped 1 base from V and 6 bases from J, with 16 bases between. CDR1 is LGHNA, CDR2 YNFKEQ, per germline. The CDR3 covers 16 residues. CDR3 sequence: CASSQGRGDSRNEQFF. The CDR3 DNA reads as TGTGCCAGCAGCCAAGGAAGGGGTGATAGCCGCAATGAGCAGTTCTTC.

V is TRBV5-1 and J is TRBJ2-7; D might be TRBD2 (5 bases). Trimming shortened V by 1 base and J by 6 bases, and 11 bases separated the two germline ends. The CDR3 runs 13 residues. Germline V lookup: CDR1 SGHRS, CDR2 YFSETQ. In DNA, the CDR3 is TGCGCCAGCAGCTTGAAACGGGGTGGCGAGCAGTACTTC. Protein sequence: CASSLKRGGEQYF.

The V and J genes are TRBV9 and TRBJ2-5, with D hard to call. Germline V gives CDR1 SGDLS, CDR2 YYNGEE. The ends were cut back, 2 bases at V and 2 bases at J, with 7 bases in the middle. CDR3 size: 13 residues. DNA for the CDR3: TGTGCCAGCAGCGTTCGAGATCAAGAGACCCAGTACTTC. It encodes CASSVRDQETQYF.

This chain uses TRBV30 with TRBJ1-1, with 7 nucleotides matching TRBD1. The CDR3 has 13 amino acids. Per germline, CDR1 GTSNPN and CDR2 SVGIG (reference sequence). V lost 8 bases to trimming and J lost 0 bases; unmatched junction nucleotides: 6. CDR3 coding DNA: TGTGCCGGAGACGGACAGGTGAACACTGAAGCTTTCTTT. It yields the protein CAGDGQVNTEAFF.

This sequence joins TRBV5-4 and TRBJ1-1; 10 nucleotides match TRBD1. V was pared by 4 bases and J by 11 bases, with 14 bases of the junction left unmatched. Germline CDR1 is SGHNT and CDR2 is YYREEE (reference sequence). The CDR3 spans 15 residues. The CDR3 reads CASSPTGGNFLGAFF. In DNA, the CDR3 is TGTGCCAGCAGCCCGACAGGGGGCAATTTTCTGGGGGCTTTCTTT.

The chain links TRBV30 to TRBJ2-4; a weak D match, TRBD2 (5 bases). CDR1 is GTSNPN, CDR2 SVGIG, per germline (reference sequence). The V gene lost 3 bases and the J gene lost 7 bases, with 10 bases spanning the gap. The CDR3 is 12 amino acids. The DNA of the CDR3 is TGTGCCTGGAGGATCGGGAACAACATTCAGTACTTC. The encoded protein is CAWRIGNNIQYF.

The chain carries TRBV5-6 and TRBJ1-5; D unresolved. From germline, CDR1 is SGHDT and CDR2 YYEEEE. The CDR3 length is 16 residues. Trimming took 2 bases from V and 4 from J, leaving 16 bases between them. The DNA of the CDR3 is TGTGCCAGCAGCTTAAGAGGTTACGGAGATAATCAGCCCCAGCATTTT. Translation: CASSLRGYGDNQPQHF. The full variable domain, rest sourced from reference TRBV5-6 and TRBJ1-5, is DAGVTQSPTHLIKTRGQQVTLRCSPKSGHDTVSWYQQALGQGPQFIFQYYEEEERQRGNFPDRFSGHQFPNYSSELNVNALLLGDSALYLCASSLRGYGDNQPQHFGDGTRLSIL.

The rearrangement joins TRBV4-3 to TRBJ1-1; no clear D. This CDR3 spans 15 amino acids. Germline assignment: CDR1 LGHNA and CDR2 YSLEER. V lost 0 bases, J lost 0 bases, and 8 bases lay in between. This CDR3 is CASSQDLGVNTEAFF. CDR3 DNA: TGCGCCAGCAGCCAAGATTTAGGAGTGAACACTGAAGCTTTCTTT.

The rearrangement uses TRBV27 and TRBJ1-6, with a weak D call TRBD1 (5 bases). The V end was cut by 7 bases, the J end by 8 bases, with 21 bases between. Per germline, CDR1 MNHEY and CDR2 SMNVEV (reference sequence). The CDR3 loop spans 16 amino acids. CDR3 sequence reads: CASNERDSGRDSPLHF. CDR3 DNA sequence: TGTGCCAGCAACGAACGGGACTCAGGGAGGGATTCACCCCTCCACTTT.

The CDR3: CSVDFGGRETQYF. The CDR3 DNA follows: TGCAGCGTTGACTTCGGGGGGCGTGAGACCCAGTACTTC. The rearrangement uses TRBV29-1 and TRBJ2-5, with D possibly matching TRBD2 (7 bases). This CDR3 region has 13 residues. Trimming shortened V by 3 bases and J by 5 bases, and 13 bases separated the two germline ends. Looked up from germline, CDR1 is SQVTM and CDR2 is ANQGSEA.

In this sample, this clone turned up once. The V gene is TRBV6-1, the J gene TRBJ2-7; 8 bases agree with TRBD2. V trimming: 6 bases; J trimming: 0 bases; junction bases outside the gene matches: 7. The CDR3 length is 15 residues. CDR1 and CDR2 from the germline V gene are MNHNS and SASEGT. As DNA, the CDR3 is TGTGCCAGCAGGGAAACTAGCGGCTCCTCCTACGAGCAGTACTTC. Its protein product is CASRETSGSSYEQYF.

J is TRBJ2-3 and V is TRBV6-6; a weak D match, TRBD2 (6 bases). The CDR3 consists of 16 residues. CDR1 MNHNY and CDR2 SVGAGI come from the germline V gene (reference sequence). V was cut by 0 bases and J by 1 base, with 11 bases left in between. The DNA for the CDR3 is TGTGCCAGCAGTTACTCGGGGGGATGGGGCACAGATACGCAGTATTTT. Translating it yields CASSYSGGWGTDTQYF.

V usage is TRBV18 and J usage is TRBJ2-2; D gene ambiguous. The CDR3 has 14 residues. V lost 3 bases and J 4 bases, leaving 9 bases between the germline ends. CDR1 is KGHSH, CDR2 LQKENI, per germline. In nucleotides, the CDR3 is TGTGCCAGCTCACCCGGCAGGTCCACCGGGGAGCTGTTTTTT. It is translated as CASSPGRSTGELFF.

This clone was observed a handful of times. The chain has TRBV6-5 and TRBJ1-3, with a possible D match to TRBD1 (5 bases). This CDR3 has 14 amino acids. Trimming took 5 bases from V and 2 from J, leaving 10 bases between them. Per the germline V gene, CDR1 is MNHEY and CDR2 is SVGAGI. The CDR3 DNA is TGTGCCAGCAGTCCAGACAGACCTGGAAACACCATATATTTT. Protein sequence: CASSPDRPGNTIYF.

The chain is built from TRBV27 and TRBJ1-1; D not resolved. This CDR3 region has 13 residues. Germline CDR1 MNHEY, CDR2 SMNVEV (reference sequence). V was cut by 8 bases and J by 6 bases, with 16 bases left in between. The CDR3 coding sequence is TGTGCCAGCGCAGTGGGGTACGGGGCTGAAGCTTTCTTT. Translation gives CASAVGYGAEAFF.